The 27 T cell receptor beta chains below all came from one sample that was sequenced in a study of shared clonotypes between healthy human individuals. TCRdb's table, derived via immunoSEQ multiplex PCR, lists solely in-frame clones and lacks some. The sample has about 380,000 clones; 90% to 98% are singletons. Material for sequencing was memory CD8+ T cells sorted from blood. Described subset: CD45RO+ cells pooled with CCR7-negative TemRA cells. The receptors originated from a man younger than 45 in good health.

The chain recombines TRBV28 with TRBJ1-1; 10 nucleotides agree with TRBD1. The ends lost 6 bases at V and 0 bases at J; junction bases unmatched: 1. Germline V gene lookup returns CDR1 MDHEN and CDR2 SYDVKM. The CDR3 is 14 amino acids. CDR3 DNA sequence: TGTGCCAGCAGGACAGGGGGCATGAACACTGAAGCTTTCTTT. This codes for CASRTGGMNTEAFF.

The chain joins TRBV12-1 to TRBJ2-1; the D call in the table, TRBD1, was not verified against the DNA. TRBV12-1 is labeled a pseudogene. This CDR3 has 12 residues. The CDR3: CASSATGNEQFF. The CDR3 DNA reads as TGTGCCAGCAGCGCGACAGGGAATGAGCAGTTCTTC.

V usage is TRBV30 and J usage is TRBJ2-1; D possibly corresponds to TRBD2 (6 bases). Germline-derived CDR1 and CDR2 are GTSNPN and SVGIG (reference sequence). This CDR3 is 12 amino acids long. V was trimmed by 1 base and J by 12 bases, leaving 13 bases between them. The CDR3 sequence is CAWSESTRGQFF. The CDR3, as DNA: TGTGCCTGGAGTGAATCGACTAGAGGGCAGTTCTTC.

Only one count was recorded for this clone. V and J are TRBV10-3 and TRBJ2-3; 12 bases align to TRBD2. V lost 11 bases to trimming and J lost 4 bases; unmatched junction nucleotides: 4. Germline CDR1 reads ENHRY; CDR2 reads SYGVKD. The CDR3 length is 13 residues. In nucleotides, the CDR3 is TGTGCCTCGAGACTAGCGGGAGCAGATACGCAGTATTTT. Translation: CASRLAGADTQYF.

The chain has TRBV5-8 and TRBJ2-3, with D perhaps matching TRBD2 (5 bases). The CDR3 loop spans 14 amino acids. From germline, CDR1 is SGHTS and CDR2 YDEGEE. Between the trimmed V and J ends, which lost 0 bases and 3 bases, there was a span of 8 bases. For the CDR3, the DNA is TGTGCCAGCAGCTTGGTCCGGGGTACAGATACGCAGTATTTT. Amino acid sequence: CASSLVRGTDTQYF.

The chain links TRBV2 to TRBJ2-1, with TRBD1 identical over 7 bases. This CDR3 has 15 residues. With 6 bases clipped from V and 8 bases from J, the junction kept 13 bases outside the gene matches. CDR1 SNHLY and CDR2 FYNNEI come from the germline V gene. The CDR3 loop is CASSLRGLPMYEQFF. The CDR3 DNA follows: TGTGCCAGCAGCTTGAGGGGGCTGCCTATGTATGAGCAGTTCTTC.

This chain links TRBV28 with TRBJ1-5; possible D gene TRBD1, 5 bases. Trimming took 0 bases from V and 5 from J, leaving 8 bases between them. This CDR3 region has 14 residues. The germline gives CDR1 MDHEN, CDR2 SYDVKM. The CDR3 loop is CASSLWGPDQPQHF. The CDR3 region has the DNA TGTGCCAGCAGTTTATGGGGACCAGATCAGCCCCAGCATTTT.

J is TRBJ1-1 and V is TRBV6-6; D unclear. V was cut by 11 bases and J by 10 bases, with 14 bases left in between. CDR1 is MNHNY, CDR2 SVGAGI, per germline (reference sequence). The CDR3 consists of 10 residues. The CDR3 sequence is CASSALGAFF. In DNA, the CDR3 is TGTGCCTCATCAGCCCTGGGAGCTTTCTTT.

The rearrangement uses TRBV5-1 and TRBJ2-2; D may be TRBD1 (6 bases). Per the germline V gene, CDR1 is SGHRS and CDR2 is YFSETQ. Trimming pared 1 base from V and 3 bases from J, leaving 7 bases between. The CDR3 length is 14 residues. CDR3 amino acids: CASSLKGDTGELFF. CDR3 nucleotide sequence: TGCGCCAGCAGCTTGAAGGGGGACACCGGGGAGCTGTTTTTT.

V gene TRBV10-3 combines with J gene TRBJ2-2, with unresolved D. This CDR3 has 12 amino acids. The V and J ends lost 6 bases and 5 bases respectively, with 7 bases between them. Germline-derived CDR1 and CDR2 are ENHRY and SYGVKD. The CDR3 protein is CAIRINTGELFF. CDR3 nucleotides: TGTGCCATCAGGATCAATACCGGGGAGCTGTTTTTT.

The V gene is TRBV15, the J gene TRBJ2-7; D is unresolved. V was pared by 0 bases and J by 2 bases, with 8 bases between. Germline CDR1 LNHNV, CDR2 YYDKDF (reference sequence). The CDR3 covers 14 residues. The CDR3 sequence: CATSRDTLAYEQYF. CDR3 DNA sequence: TGTGCCACCAGCAGAGATACCCTGGCCTACGAGCAGTACTTC.

This sequence joins TRBV6-5 and TRBJ1-2; 10 bases match TRBD1. The germline CDR1 and CDR2 sequences are MNHEY and SVGAGI. The V gene end was trimmed by 2 bases and the J gene end by 8 bases; junction bases not matched to a gene: 5. This CDR3 contains 14 residues. The CDR3 coding sequence is TGTGCCAGCAGTTACGGACAGGGGGTCTGGGGCTACACCTTC. Encoded protein: CASSYGQGVWGYTF.

The rearrangement joins TRBV28 to TRBJ2-7, with 8 nucleotides matching TRBD1. This CDR3 region has 15 residues. V was clipped by 6 bases and J by 3 bases; unmatched bases: 10. Germline V CDR1 and CDR2: MDHEN, SYDVKM. The CDR3 sequence: CASSYKGRGRYEQYF. In DNA form, the CDR3 reads TGTGCCAGCAGCTACAAAGGCAGGGGGCGCTACGAGCAGTACTTC. Supplemented by reference TRBV28 and TRBJ2-7, the full variable domain reads DVKVTQSSRYLVKRTGEKVFLECVQDMDHENMFWYRQDPGLGLRLIYFSYDVKMKEKGDIPEGYSVSREKKERFSLILESASTNQTSMYLCASSYKGRGRYEQYFGPGTRLTVT.

This chain joins TRBV30 and TRBJ2-3; 11 positions agree with TRBD2. V was pared by 3 bases and J by 5 bases, with 4 bases of the junction left unmatched. Germline values: CDR1 GTSNPN, CDR2 SVGIG (reference sequence). There are 14 residues in the CDR3. The CDR3 nucleotides read TGTGCCTGGAGCATTAGCGGGAGGGGAGATACGCAGTATTTT. It is translated as CAWSISGRGDTQYF.

The count of this clone is one. The chain couples TRBV7-9 to TRBJ2-1; TRBD2 matches at 8 bases. CDR3 length equals 15 residues. The V gene end was trimmed by 5 bases and the J gene end by 4 bases; junction bases not matched to a gene: 7. Germline CDR1 and CDR2: SEHNR and FQNEAQ (reference sequence). The CDR3 loop reads CASSKRGGTYNEQFF. The DNA for the CDR3 is TGTGCCAGCAGCAAACGGGGGGGGACTTACAATGAGCAGTTCTTC.

Concerning this clone: Other nucleotide sequences from this sample produce the same CDR3. V and J are TRBV7-2 and TRBJ1-1; D perhaps matches TRBD1 (6 bases). V was shortened by 1 base and J by 5 bases, with 11 bases between the two germline ends. The length of the CDR3 is 14 residues. Looked up from germline, CDR1 is SGHTA and CDR2 is FQGNSA. CDR3 DNA sequence: TGTGCCAGCAGCTTAGGAGGGGGGAGGACTGAAGCTTTCTTT. It encodes CASSLGGGRTEAFF.

The table lists this clone with a count of one. The V gene is TRBV1, the J gene TRBJ2-1; the D call TRBD2 from the table was never checked on the DNA. TRBV1 is a known pseudogene. CDR3 length equals 15 residues. CDR3 DNA: TGCACCAGCAGCCAAGACGGGAGGGCCCACAATGAGCAGTTCTTC. Translating it yields CTSSQDGRAHNEQFF.

V usage is TRBV6-5 and J usage is TRBJ2-7, with TRBD2 identical over 9 bases. Losses at the gene ends were 5 bases for V and 2 bases for J; bases not matched to a gene: 7. The CDR3 totals 15 residues. Per germline, CDR1 MNHEY and CDR2 SVGAGI. DNA for the CDR3: TGTGCCAGCAGTCCCAGCGGGAGGCAAGCCTACGAGCAGTACTTC. Its protein product is CASSPSGRQAYEQYF.

This chain connects TRBV5-6 to TRBJ2-5; D is uncertain. The CDR3 covers 15 residues. Germline CDR1 SGHDT, CDR2 YYEEEE. Trimming stripped 4 bases from V and 4 bases from J, with 17 bases between. This chain's CDR3 is CASSTLGGILETQYF. The CDR3 nucleotides are TGTGCCAGCAGCACGCTGGGTGGAATATTAGAGACCCAGTACTTC.

V and J are TRBV5-4 and TRBJ1-2; D is possibly TRBD1 (5 bases). Germline CDR1 SGHNT, CDR2 YYREEE (reference sequence). This CDR3 is built from 15 residues. V lost 2 bases and J 7 bases, leaving 18 bases between the germline ends. CDR3 protein: CASSFGTPPLSGYTF. As DNA, the CDR3 is TGTGCCAGCAGCTTCGGGACTCCCCCCTTGAGTGGCTACACCTTC.

The chain recombines TRBV28 with TRBJ2-4, with 9 bases identical to TRBD1. CDR3 size: 15 residues. Trimming took 3 bases from V and 1 from J; bases not matched to a gene: 1. Germline CDR1 and CDR2: MDHEN and SYDVKM. The DNA of the CDR3 is TGTGCCAGCAGTTTTGGACAGGGGGCCAAAAACATTCAGTACTTC. Protein sequence: CASSFGQGAKNIQYF.

This chain uses TRBV19 with TRBJ2-3; 13 bases line up with TRBD2. V trimming: 3 bases; J trimming: 6 bases; junction bases outside the gene matches: 6. This CDR3 comprises 16 residues. CDR1 and CDR2 (germline): LNHDA, SQIVND (reference sequence). CDR3 amino acids: CASSIGLAGVFDTQYF. The CDR3 bases are TGTGCCAGTAGTATTGGACTAGCGGGAGTCTTCGATACGCAGTATTTT.

This chain connects TRBV5-4 to TRBJ2-1, with a tentative D call TRBD2 (5 bases). From germline, CDR1 is SGHNT and CDR2 YYREEE (reference sequence). Trimming shortened V by 4 bases and J by 6 bases, and 23 bases separated the two germline ends. This CDR3 has 17 amino acids. The CDR3 region is CASSTGSLAIRGNEQFF. The CDR3 DNA sequence: TGTGCCAGCAGCACCGGATCTCTAGCAATTCGGGGCAATGAGCAGTTCTTC.

The count of this clone is one. This chain links TRBV14 with TRBJ2-7; perhaps TRBD1 as D (6 bases). Germline CDR1 reads SGHDN; CDR2 reads FVKESK. The CDR3 consists of 15 residues. V lost 1 base, J lost 3 bases, and 13 bases lay in between. CDR3 in amino acids: CASSQATGGGYEQYF. DNA for the CDR3: TGTGCCAGCAGCCAAGCGACAGGTGGAGGCTACGAGCAGTACTTC. Full variable domain (rest looked up from reference TRBV14 and TRBJ2-7): EAGVTQFPSHSVIEKGQTVTLRCDPISGHDNLYWYRRVMGKEIKFLLHFVKESKQDESGMPNNRFLAERTGGTYSTLKVQPAELEDSGVYFCASSQATGGGYEQYFGPGTRLTVT.

This rearrangement joins TRBV30 to TRBJ1-2; possible D gene TRBD1, 6 bases. Germline values: CDR1 GTSNPN, CDR2 SVGIG (reference sequence). CDR3 length: 16 residues. Trimming removed 0 bases from V and 2 bases from J, with 16 bases in between. The CDR3 spells CAWSVDNTGRNYGYTF. The CDR3 coding sequence is TGTGCCTGGAGTGTAGATAATACAGGGAGAAACTATGGCTACACCTTC.

The V and J genes are TRBV18 and TRBJ2-1, with D possibly being TRBD2 (6 bases). The V gene's germline CDR1 is KGHSH and CDR2 LQKENI. The CDR3 has 14 residues. The V end was cut by 1 base, the J end by 8 bases, with 12 bases between. DNA for the CDR3: TGTGCCAGCTCACCACTAGGAGGGGCCCATGAGCAGTTCTTC. Protein product: CASSPLGGAHEQFF.

The chain uses TRBV5-1 and TRBJ2-3; no clear D. Germline assignment: CDR1 SGHRS and CDR2 YFSETQ. Trimming removed 0 bases from V and 0 bases from J, with 11 bases in between. The CDR3 length is 16 residues. For the CDR3, the DNA is TGCGCCAGCAGCTTGGACCGCGGCAGTAGCACAGATACGCAGTATTTT. Translated, it gives CASSLDRGSSTDTQYF.